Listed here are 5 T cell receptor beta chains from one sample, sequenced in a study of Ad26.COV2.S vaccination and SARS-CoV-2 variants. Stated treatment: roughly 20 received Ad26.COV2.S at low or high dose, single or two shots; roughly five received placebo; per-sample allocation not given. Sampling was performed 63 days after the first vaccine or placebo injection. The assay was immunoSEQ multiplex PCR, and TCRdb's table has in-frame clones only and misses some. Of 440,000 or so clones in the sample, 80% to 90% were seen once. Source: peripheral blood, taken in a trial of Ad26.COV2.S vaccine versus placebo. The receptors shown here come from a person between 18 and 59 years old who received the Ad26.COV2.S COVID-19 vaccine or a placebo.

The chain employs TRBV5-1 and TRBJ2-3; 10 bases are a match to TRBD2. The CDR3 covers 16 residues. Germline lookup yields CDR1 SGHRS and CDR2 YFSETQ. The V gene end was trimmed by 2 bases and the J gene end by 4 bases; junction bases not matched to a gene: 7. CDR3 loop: CASSLLAGRVADTQYF. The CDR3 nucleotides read TGCGCCAGCAGCTTACTAGCGGGGAGGGTTGCAGATACGCAGTATTTT. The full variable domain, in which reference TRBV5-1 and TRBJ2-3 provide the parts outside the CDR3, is KAGVTQTPRYLIKTRGQQVTLSCSPISGHRSVSWYQQTPGQGLQFLFEYFSETQRNKGNFPGRFSGRQFSNSRSEMNVSTLELGDSALYLCASSLLAGRVADTQYFGPGTRLTVL.

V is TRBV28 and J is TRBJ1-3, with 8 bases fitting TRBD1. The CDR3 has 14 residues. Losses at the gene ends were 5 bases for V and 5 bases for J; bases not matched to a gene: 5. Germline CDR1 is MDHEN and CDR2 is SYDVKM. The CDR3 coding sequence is TGTGCCAGCAGTCACGACAGGGGCAGAAACACCATATATTTT. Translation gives CASSHDRGRNTIYF.

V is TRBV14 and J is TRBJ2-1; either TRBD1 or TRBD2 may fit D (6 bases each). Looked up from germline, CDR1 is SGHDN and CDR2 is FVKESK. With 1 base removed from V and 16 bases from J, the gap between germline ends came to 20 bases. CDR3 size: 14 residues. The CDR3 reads CASSQVIGGTELFF. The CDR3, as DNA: TGTGCCAGCAGCCAAGTAATAGGGGGGACGGAGTTATTCTTC.

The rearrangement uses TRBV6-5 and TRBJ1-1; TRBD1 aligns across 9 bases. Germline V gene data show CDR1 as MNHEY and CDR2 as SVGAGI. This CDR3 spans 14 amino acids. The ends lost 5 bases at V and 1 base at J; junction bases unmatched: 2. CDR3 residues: CASSTGGTNTEAFF. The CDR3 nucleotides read TGTGCCAGCAGTACAGGGGGCACGAACACTGAAGCTTTCTTT.

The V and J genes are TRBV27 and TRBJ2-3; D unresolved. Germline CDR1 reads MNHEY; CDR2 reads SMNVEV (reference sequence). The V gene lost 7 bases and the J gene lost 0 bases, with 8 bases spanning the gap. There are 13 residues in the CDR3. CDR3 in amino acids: CASKLTSTDTQYF. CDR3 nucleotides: TGTGCCAGCAAGCTAACTAGCACAGATACGCAGTATTTT.